This T cell receptor beta chain originates from a study of T-cell reconstitution after alpha-beta-depleted transplantation in children. Unique molecular identifiers featured in how the TCRbeta library was prepared. Each CDR3 protein is one row after TCRdb ran MiXCR on the PCR reads. This repertoire shows about 610,000 distinct CDR3 sequences, about 10% found once; its top ten account for less than 5%. This receptor was taken from a human donor who donated a stem cell graft to a child with acute myeloid leukemia. Sequenced material: PBMCs from the stem cell graft donor, taken from the stem cell graft.

The CDR3 bases are TGTGCCAGCAAGCCGGCACAAACACCTTCCTACGAGCAGTACTTC. Protein product: CASKPAQTPSYEQYF. The V and J genes are TRBV27 and TRBJ2-7; D gene unclear. Germline loops: CDR1 MNHEY, CDR2 SMNVEV (reference sequence). CDR3 length: 15 residues. V was cut by 7 bases and J by 1 base, with 17 bases left in between.